A selection of T cell receptor beta chains follows, all from one sample in a study of blood T cell repertoires in COVID-19. Sequencing used immunoSEQ multiplex PCR; TCRdb keeps in-frame clones, though not all of them. The sample lists 95,000 to 150,000 clones, under 90% occurring once. The specimen sequenced was peripheral blood. The receptor source for this set is a woman in her 70s with acute or convalescent COVID-19. CDR3s include the opening cysteine and the closing phenylalanine or tryptophan. The D gene is left open where the match is weak. Clone sizes are given selectively: once, few, many, or a class where the clone is expanded.

clone_size: -; v_call: TRBV5-1; d_call: -; j_call: TRBJ2-3; cdr3_aa: CASSRISADTQYF; cdr3_nt: TGCGCCAGCAGCCGAATTAGTGCAGATACGCAGTATTTT
clone_size: once; v_call: TRBV7-3; d_call: TRBD1; j_call: TRBJ1-1; cdr3_aa: CASSLGQVSRGTEAFF; cdr3_nt: TGTGCCAGCAGCCTAGGACAGGTCTCGCGAGGCACTGAAGCTTTCTTT
clone_size: -; v_call: TRBV7-9; d_call: -; j_call: TRBJ1-1; cdr3_aa: CASSSRGTEAFF; cdr3_nt: TGTGCCAGCAGCTCCCGGGGAACTGAAGCTTTCTTT
clone_size: -; v_call: TRBV7-2; d_call: TRBD1; j_call: TRBJ1-2; cdr3_aa: CASSPRTGIGYGYTF; cdr3_nt: TGTGCCAGCAGCCCACGGACAGGGATCGGCTATGGCTACACCTTC
clone_size: once; v_call: TRBV19; d_call: TRBD2; j_call: TRBJ2-5; cdr3_aa: CASSIGVLANQETQYF; cdr3_nt: TGTGCCAGTAGTATCGGGGTACTAGCGAACCAAGAGACCCAGTACTTC
clone_size: -; v_call: TRBV4-1; d_call: -; j_call: TRBJ2-7; cdr3_aa: CASSQGPRSYEQYF; cdr3_nt: TGCGCCAGCAGCCAAGGGCCTCGTTCCTACGAGCAGTACTTC
clone_size: -; v_call: TRBV2; d_call: -; j_call: TRBJ2-5; cdr3_aa: CASNTGGPPETQYF; cdr3_nt: TGTGCCAGCAACACGGGGGGCCCCCCGGAGACCCAGTACTTC
clone_size: few; v_call: TRBV7-2; d_call: -; j_call: TRBJ2-5; cdr3_aa: CASSSNRGTETQYF; cdr3_nt: TGTGCCAGCAGCAGCAATCGGGGGACAGAGACCCAGTACTTC
clone_size: few; v_call: TRBV5-6; d_call: TRBD2; j_call: TRBJ2-1; cdr3_aa: CASSLGLAGGQFPYNEQFF; cdr3_nt: TGTGCCAGCAGCTTGGGACTAGCGGGGGGGCAGTTCCCTTACAATGAGCAGTTCTTC
clone_size: -; v_call: TRBV4-3; d_call: TRBD1; j_call: TRBJ1-4; cdr3_aa: CASSQGQGRIFNEKLFF; cdr3_nt: TGCGCCAGCAGCCAAGGACAGGGGCGAATCTTTAATGAAAAACTGTTTTTT
clone_size: -; v_call: TRBV7-9; d_call: -; j_call: TRBJ2-5; cdr3_aa: CASSPTGPGGVETQYF; cdr3_nt: TGTGCCAGCAGCCCCACGGGACCTGGGGGCGTAGAGACCCAGTACTTC
clone_size: -; v_call: TRBV25-1; d_call: -; j_call: TRBJ1-1; cdr3_aa: CASSDRYSEAFF; cdr3_nt: TGTGCCAGCAGTGACCGGTATTCTGAAGCTTTCTTT
clone_size: few; v_call: TRBV7-2; d_call: -; j_call: TRBJ1-5; cdr3_aa: CASSLQGSNQPQHF; cdr3_nt: TGTGCCAGCAGCTTACAGGGGAGCAATCAGCCCCAGCATTTT
clone_size: -; v_call: TRBV4-3; d_call: -; j_call: TRBJ1-2; cdr3_aa: CASSLDRNYGYTF; cdr3_nt: TGCGCCAGCAGCTTGGACAGAAACTATGGCTACACCTTC
clone_size: -; v_call: TRBV27; d_call: -; j_call: TRBJ1-2; cdr3_aa: CASSLHQGLNYGYTF; cdr3_nt: TGTGCCAGCAGTTTACACCAGGGATTAAACTATGGCTACACCTTC
clone_size: -; v_call: TRBV7-2; d_call: TRBD2; j_call: TRBJ2-1; cdr3_aa: CASSSRVAGVDEQFF; cdr3_nt: TGTGCCAGCAGCTCCCGCGTGGCGGGGGTTGATGAGCAGTTCTTC
clone_size: -; v_call: TRBV4-3; d_call: -; j_call: TRBJ2-1; cdr3_aa: CASSHTIGRGYNEQFF; cdr3_nt: TGCGCCAGCAGCCACACTATCGGGCGGGGCTACAATGAGCAGTTCTTC
clone_size: -; v_call: TRBV6-5; d_call: -; j_call: TRBJ1-1; cdr3_aa: CASSLQGNTEAFF; cdr3_nt: TGTGCCAGCAGCTTACAGGGGAACACTGAAGCTTTCTTT
clone_size: -; v_call: TRBV7-2; d_call: TRBD1; j_call: TRBJ2-2; cdr3_aa: CASSHSNRGGELFF; cdr3_nt: TGTGCCAGCAGCCATAGTAACAGGGGCGGGGAGCTGTTTTTT
clone_size: -; v_call: TRBV3-1/TRBV3-2; d_call: TRBD1; j_call: TRBJ1-2; cdr3_aa: CASSQEDRDYGYTF; cdr3_nt: TGTGCCAGCAGCCAAGAGGACAGGGACTATGGCTACACCTTC
clone_size: few; v_call: TRBV7-2; d_call: -; j_call: TRBJ1-1; cdr3_aa: CASSQQRDTEAFF; cdr3_nt: TGTGCCAGCAGTCAGCAGCGAGACACTGAAGCTTTCTTT
clone_size: few; v_call: TRBV2; d_call: -; j_call: TRBJ1-1; cdr3_aa: CASSPDSATEAFF; cdr3_nt: TGTGCCAGCAGCCCGGACAGCGCCACTGAAGCTTTCTTT
clone_size: -; v_call: TRBV15; d_call: TRBD1; j_call: TRBJ1-4; cdr3_aa: CATSSLSGQGNEKLFF; cdr3_nt: TGTGCCACCAGCAGCCTGTCGGGACAGGGGAACGAAAAACTGTTTTTT
clone_size: -; v_call: TRBV9; d_call: -; j_call: TRBJ2-1; cdr3_aa: CASSNRTNYNEQFF; cdr3_nt: TGTGCCAGCAGCAACCGGACAAATTACAATGAGCAGTTCTTC
clone_size: -; v_call: TRBV30; d_call: -; j_call: TRBJ2-1; cdr3_aa: CACDQGSHEQFF; cdr3_nt: TGTGCCTGCGATCAGGGTTCTCATGAGCAGTTCTTC
clone_size: -; v_call: TRBV4-3; d_call: TRBD1; j_call: TRBJ1-3; cdr3_aa: CASSQDAGGTGNTIYF; cdr3_nt: TGCGCCAGCAGCCAAGATGCAGGGGGCACTGGAAACACCATATATTTT
clone_size: -; v_call: TRBV4-1; d_call: -; j_call: TRBJ1-1; cdr3_aa: CASSQVATRNTEAFF; cdr3_nt: TGCGCCAGCAGCCAAGTGGCCACCCGAAACACTGAAGCTTTCTTT
clone_size: -; v_call: TRBV2; d_call: -; j_call: TRBJ1-1; cdr3_aa: CASSVGFRTMNTEAFF; cdr3_nt: TGTGCCAGCAGTGTTGGGTTCCGGACTATGAACACTGAAGCTTTCTTT
clone_size: -; v_call: TRBV3-1/TRBV3-2; d_call: TRBD2; j_call: TRBJ2-5; cdr3_aa: CASSHSGGKETQYF; cdr3_nt: TGTGCCAGCAGCCATAGCGGGGGGAAAGAGACCCAGTACTTC
clone_size: -; v_call: TRBV7-6; d_call: TRBD1; j_call: TRBJ2-1; cdr3_aa: CASSFGQGYEQFF; cdr3_nt: TGTGCCAGCAGCTTTGGACAGGGCTATGAGCAGTTCTTC
clone_size: -; v_call: TRBV3-1/TRBV3-2; d_call: TRBD1; j_call: TRBJ2-7; cdr3_aa: CASSLRQGWEQYF; cdr3_nt: TGTGCCAGCAGCCTGAGACAGGGATGGGAGCAGTACTTC
clone_size: -; v_call: TRBV5-3; d_call: TRBD1; j_call: TRBJ1-6; cdr3_aa: CARSPPGQGAGNSPLHF; cdr3_nt: TGTGCCAGAAGCCCACCGGGACAGGGGGCGGGAAATTCACCCCTCCACTTT
clone_size: once; v_call: TRBV21-1; d_call: -; j_call: TRBJ2-3; cdr3_aa: CASSKVPGLHTDTQYF; cdr3_nt: TGTGCCAGCAGCAAAGTGCCAGGGTTGCATACAGATACGCAGTATTTT
clone_size: -; v_call: TRBV7-8; d_call: -; j_call: TRBJ2-5; cdr3_aa: CASSPLVSEETQYF; cdr3_nt: TGTGCCAGCAGCCCTCTTGTGTCGGAAGAGACCCAGTACTTC
clone_size: -; v_call: TRBV19; d_call: -; j_call: TRBJ1-6; cdr3_aa: CASSVPAGANSPLHF; cdr3_nt: TGTGCCAGTAGTGTTCCGGCAGGGGCTAATTCACCCCTCCACTTT
clone_size: -; v_call: TRBV4-3; d_call: -; j_call: TRBJ1-2; cdr3_aa: CASSQAWAGDGYTF; cdr3_nt: TGCGCCAGCAGCCAAGCCTGGGCAGGGGATGGCTACACCTTC
clone_size: -; v_call: TRBV3-1/TRBV3-2; d_call: TRBD2; j_call: TRBJ2-1; cdr3_aa: CASSPLAGGRGSYNEQFF; cdr3_nt: TGTGCCAGCAGCCCCCTAGCGGGGGGGCGGGGATCCTACAATGAGCAGTTCTTC
clone_size: few; v_call: TRBV6-2/TRBV6-3; d_call: TRBD1; j_call: TRBJ2-3; cdr3_aa: CASSDRQGATDTQYF; cdr3_nt: TGTGCCAGCAGTGACCGACAGGGGGCGACAGATACGCAGTATTTT
clone_size: few; v_call: TRBV10-3; d_call: -; j_call: TRBJ2-3; cdr3_aa: CAIRGSGFMSTQYF; cdr3_nt: TGTGCCATCAGGGGCAGCGGGTTCATGTCTACGCAGTATTTT
clone_size: few; v_call: TRBV10-3; d_call: -; j_call: TRBJ1-5; cdr3_aa: CAISEPDYSNQPQHF; cdr3_nt: TGTGCCATCAGTGAACCAGATTATAGCAATCAGCCCCAGCATTTT
clone_size: -; v_call: TRBV4-2; d_call: TRBD2; j_call: TRBJ2-3; cdr3_aa: CASSQGNSGGPDTQYF; cdr3_nt: TGTGCCAGCAGCCAAGGTAATAGCGGGGGACCAGATACGCAGTATTTT
clone_size: -; v_call: TRBV11-2; d_call: -; j_call: TRBJ2-5; cdr3_aa: CASSLLFSGEETQYF; cdr3_nt: TGTGCCAGCAGTCTCCTATTTTCGGGGGAAGAGACCCAGTACTTC
clone_size: -; v_call: TRBV20-1; d_call: TRBD1; j_call: TRBJ1-6; cdr3_aa: CSASPGQGVAPLHF; cdr3_nt: TGCAGTGCTAGTCCGGGACAGGGAGTTGCACCCCTCCACTTT
clone_size: -; v_call: TRBV5-4; d_call: -; j_call: TRBJ2-1; cdr3_aa: CASSLGLAPAYNEQFF; cdr3_nt: TGTGCCAGCAGCTTGGGGCTGGCGCCAGCGTACAATGAGCAGTTCTTC
clone_size: -; v_call: TRBV4-3; d_call: -; j_call: TRBJ2-3; cdr3_aa: CASSQDPGDTQYF; cdr3_nt: TGCGCCAGCAGCCAAGACCCCGGAGATACGCAGTATTTT
clone_size: -; v_call: TRBV6-6; d_call: TRBD1; j_call: TRBJ1-3; cdr3_aa: CASSYSNRGGNTIYF; cdr3_nt: TGTGCCAGCAGTTACTCGAACAGGGGAGGAAACACCATATATTTT